The 10 T cell receptor beta chains listed next were all sequenced from one sample in a study of blood T cell repertoires in COVID-19. Only in-frame clones appear in the TCRdb table, and some are missing; sequencing was by immunoSEQ multiplex PCR. The data hold more than 400,000 clones, with approximately 85% observed a single time. The sequenced material came from peripheral blood. The receptors come from a human donor in a cohort sampled during active COVID-19.

V is TRBV5-6 and J is TRBJ2-3; possible D gene TRBD2, 5 bases. The CDR3 covers 13 residues. Per germline, CDR1 SGHDT and CDR2 YYEEEE. Trimming cost V 1 base and J 6 bases, with 9 bases left between them. Here the CDR3 reads CASSLTQRDTQYF. DNA for the CDR3: TGTGCCAGCAGCTTGACCCAGCGGGATACGCAGTATTTT. Drawing the rest from reference TRBV5-6 and TRBJ2-3, the complete variable domain is DAGVTQSPTHLIKTRGQQVTLRCSPKSGHDTVSWYQQALGQGPQFIFQYYEEEERQRGNFPDRFSGHQFPNYSSELNVNALLLGDSALYLCASSLTQRDTQYFGPGTRLTVL.

The chain carries TRBV27 and TRBJ2-1; 9 bases agree with TRBD2. Germline V gene data show CDR1 as MNHEY and CDR2 as SMNVEV (reference sequence). The CDR3 is made up of 14 amino acids. V dropped 3 bases and J dropped 5; count of bases not matched to a gene: 2. The CDR3 DNA reads as TGTGCCAGCAGTTTTACTAGCGGGCACAATGAGCAGTTCTTC. Protein: CASSFTSGHNEQFF.

The chain is built from TRBV30 and TRBJ1-5; perhaps TRBD1 as D (5 bases). The CDR3 has 16 amino acids. Trimming shortened V by 1 base and J by 1 base, and 14 bases separated the two germline ends. From germline, CDR1 is GTSNPN and CDR2 SVGIG (reference sequence). In nucleotides, the CDR3 is TGTGCCTGGAGTGGTCCAGGGCCCTCGAGCAATCAGCCCCAGCATTTT. This encodes CAWSGPGPSSNQPQHF.

This clone was found once. The chain recombines TRBV10-3 with TRBJ1-1; tentatively, D is TRBD1 (5 bases). Trimming cost V 7 bases and J 0 bases, with 15 bases left between them. CDR1 is ENHRY and CDR2 is SYGVKD in the germline V gene. The CDR3 has 15 residues. The CDR3 DNA follows: TGTGCCATCACCCCGGGGAGGGGATTGAACACTGAAGCTTTCTTT. It translates to CAITPGRGLNTEAFF.

This sequence joins TRBV7-2 and TRBJ2-2; the D gene is possibly TRBD2 (5 bases). Germline loops: CDR1 SGHTA, CDR2 FQGNSA. V was pared by 6 bases and J by 2 bases, with 13 bases between. The CDR3 is 15 amino acids. The CDR3 region is CASRRETFNTGELFF. CDR3 in DNA: TGTGCCAGCAGAAGGGAGACGTTCAACACCGGGGAGCTGTTTTTT.

This clone was observed a few times. J is TRBJ1-2 and V is TRBV3-1 (or the pseudogene TRBV3-2); D perhaps matches TRBD1 (5 bases). Trimming took 3 bases from V and 6 from J, leaving 14 bases between them. This CDR3 region has 14 residues. Per germline, CDR1 LGHDT and CDR2 YNNKEL (reference sequence). The CDR3: CASSHRIRAHGYTF. The CDR3 DNA follows: TGTGCCAGCAGCCATCGAATCAGGGCCCATGGCTACACCTTC.

The J gene is TRBJ2-5, the V gene TRBV19; 7 bases are a match to TRBD1. J was trimmed by 3 bases and V by 2 bases; bases with no gene match: 9. Germline V lookup: CDR1 LNHDA, CDR2 SQIVND (reference sequence). The CDR3 spans 16 residues. The CDR3 DNA sequence: TGTGCCAGTAGTATACGAGACAGGGTAGGGAAAGAGACCCAGTACTTC. It translates to CASSIRDRVGKETQYF.

This clone was counted between two and nine times. This chain uses TRBV30 with TRBJ1-5; 7 bases line up with TRBD1. Germline-derived CDR1 and CDR2 are GTSNPN and SVGIG (reference sequence). Germline trimming cut 4 bases from V and 0 bases from J; bases unmatched to any gene: 6. This CDR3 is 15 amino acids long. Here the CDR3 reads CAWNRGDGSNQPQHF. CDR3 nucleotides: TGTGCCTGGAACAGGGGCGACGGTAGCAATCAGCCCCAGCATTTT.

This rearrangement joins TRBV4-1 to TRBJ2-3; possibly TRBD2 for D (6 bases). The germline V gene encodes CDR1 MGHRA and CDR2 YSYEKL. This CDR3 region has 19 residues. The V end lost 1 base, the J end lost 3 bases, and 23 bases lay between the germline ends. This CDR3 is CASSQVRFLGGKVTDTQYF. The CDR3 DNA reads TGCGCCAGCAGCCAAGTAAGATTTCTGGGCGGGAAGGTGACAGATACGCAGTATTTT.

The V call is TRBV11-3, the J call TRBJ2-5, with D maybe TRBD1 (6 bases). CDR1 is SGHNT, CDR2 YENEEA, per germline. The V and J ends lost 1 base and 3 bases respectively, with 12 bases between them. This CDR3 is built from 15 residues. The CDR3 nucleotides read TGTGCCAGCAGCTTAGGGACAGCGGCCGAAGAGACCCAGTACTTC. Translated: CASSLGTAAEETQYF.